The 29 T cell receptor beta chains below come from one sample, sequenced in a study of Tregs in tolerant kidney transplant recipients. The repertoire was sequenced with immunoSEQ multiplex PCR; TCRdb's copy has only in-frame clones and lacks some. The sample holds over 85,000 clones, approximately 93% seen once. The specimen comprised CD4+ T cells from blood, sampled before the transplant. Receptor source: a human donor who received a combined kidney and bone marrow transplant.

This chain links TRBV10-3 with TRBJ2-2, with TRBD2 matching 12 bases. V shed 10 bases, J shed 5 bases, and the junction held 11 bases outside the gene matches. CDR3 length: 16 residues. The germline V gene encodes CDR1 ENHRY and CDR2 SYGVKD. CDR3 sequence reads: CATTSGRPPWTGELFF. CDR3 sequence (DNA): TGTGCCACTACTAGCGGGAGGCCCCCGTGGACCGGGGAGCTGTTTTTT.

V usage is TRBV4-2 and J usage is TRBJ2-2; 14 bases line up with TRBD2. Trimming removed 4 bases from V and 4 bases from J; junction bases left unmatched: 8. CDR1 LGHNA and CDR2 YNFKEQ come from the germline V gene. The CDR3 is 18 amino acids. The CDR3 DNA is TGTGCCAGCAGCCCGCTGGTGGGACTAGCGGGGGTCACCGGGGAGCTGTTTTTT. Encoded protein: CASSPLVGLAGVTGELFF.

The gene calls are TRBV11-2 and TRBJ2-1; D perhaps matches TRBD1 (5 bases). With 1 base removed from V and 8 bases from J, the gap between germline ends came to 18 bases. Looked up from germline, CDR1 is SGHAT and CDR2 is FQNNGV. This CDR3 is 16 amino acids long. CDR3 coding DNA: TGTGCCAGCAGCTTAGTAGGGTCCGGGCTAGGGGATGAGCAGTTCTTC. Protein product: CASSLVGSGLGDEQFF.

The chain uses TRBV30 and TRBJ2-1; TRBD2 aligns across 8 bases. Trimming took 4 bases from V and 1 from J; bases not matched to a gene: 6. The CDR3 loop spans 15 amino acids. In germline, CDR1 is GTSNPN, CDR2 SVGIG (reference sequence). This CDR3 is CAWTRGGGSYNEQFF. As DNA, the CDR3 is TGTGCCTGGACCCGGGGCGGGGGGTCCTACAATGAGCAGTTCTTC.

V and J are TRBV21-1 and TRBJ1-6; the table's D call, TRBD1, has no DNA check behind it. TRBV21-1 is a documented pseudogene. CDR3 length equals 15 residues. As DNA, the CDR3 is TGTGCCAGCAGCAAAGGACAGAACTATAATTCACCCCTCCACTTT. It encodes CASSKGQNYNSPLHF.

This clone has just one count. V is TRBV5-1 and J is TRBJ2-5, with 9 bases that match TRBD1. With 0 bases clipped from V and 2 bases from J, the junction kept 8 bases outside the gene matches. The germline V gene encodes CDR1 SGHRS and CDR2 YFSETQ. The CDR3 runs to 17 residues. The CDR3 DNA reads TGCGCCAGCAGCTTGGATCGGGACAGGGTGGCTCAAGAGACCCAGTACTTC. Translation gives CASSLDRDRVAQETQYF. Together with reference TRBV5-1 and TRBJ2-5, the CDR3 gives the full variable domain: KAGVTQTPRYLIKTRGQQVTLSCSPISGHRSVSWYQQTPGQGLQFLFEYFSETQRNKGNFPGRFSGRQFSNSRSEMNVSTLELGDSALYLCASSLDRDRVAQETQYFGPGTRLLVL.

This chain links TRBV29-1 with TRBJ1-1; 7 nucleotides align to TRBD1. The germline CDR1 and CDR2 sequences are SQVTM and ANQGSEA. V shed 6 bases and J 4 bases; nucleotides not matched to a gene: 5. CDR3 length: 12 residues. This chain's CDR3 is CSVYRGGTEAFF. The DNA for the CDR3 is TGCAGCGTATACAGGGGAGGCACTGAAGCTTTCTTT.

This clone was counted a single time. CDR3 DNA sequence: TGTGCCAGCAGTTACTCGGGGACAGGGAACTACGAGCAGTACTTC. This translates into CASSYSGTGNYEQYF. The chain uses TRBV6-5 and TRBJ2-7, with 9 bases aligning to TRBD1. Losses at the gene ends were 0 bases for V and 3 bases for J; bases not matched to a gene: 3. The germline V gene has CDR1 MNHEY and CDR2 SVGAGI. CDR3 length: 15 amino acids.

A remark on this clone: Mismatch with germline at one junction end may stem from a read error. V usage is TRBV12-5 and J usage is TRBJ2-5; 10 positions agree with TRBD1. Germline values: CDR1 LGHNT, CDR2 FRNRAP. This CDR3 contains 12 residues. In DNA, the CDR3 is TGCCCCTGGGACAGGGGAGAAGAGACCCAGTACTTC. Translation: CPWDRGEETQYF.

The chain carries TRBV7-2 and TRBJ2-1; 9 nucleotides agree with TRBD2. The CDR3 runs 17 residues. The V gene's germline CDR1 is SGHTA and CDR2 FQGNSA. With V trimmed by 6 bases and J by 3 bases, 12 bases remained unmatched. For the CDR3, the DNA is TGTGCCAGCAGACAACCGGGACTAGCAGCCGTCTACAATGAGCAGTTCTTC. It yields the protein CASRQPGLAAVYNEQFF.

The chain uses TRBV25-1 and TRBJ1-2, with a tentative D call TRBD1 (5 bases). V lost 2 bases to trimming and J lost 4 bases, with 11 bases between them. This CDR3 spans 14 amino acids. Germline V lookup: CDR1 MGHDK, CDR2 SYGVNS. CDR3 DNA sequence: TGTGCCAGCAGTGAAACAAGGACAAGCTATGGCTACACCTTC. Translation: CASSETRTSYGYTF.

The J gene is TRBJ2-7, the V gene TRBV6-1, with 7 bases identical to TRBD1. The CDR3 consists of 13 residues. Looked up from germline, CDR1 is MNHNS and CDR2 is SASEGT. V gave up 8 bases and J gave up 3 bases; unmatched junction bases: 7. CDR3 nucleotides: TGTGCCAGCTGCCTCCGGGACAGCTACGAGCAGTACTTC. Its protein product is CASCLRDSYEQYF.

The V gene is TRBV7-2, the J gene TRBJ1-2, with a possible D match to TRBD1 (6 bases). The V gene's germline CDR1 is SGHTA and CDR2 FQGNSA. The ends were cut back, 5 bases at V and 0 bases at J, with 10 bases in the middle. There are 14 residues in the CDR3. CDR3 nucleotides: TGTGCCAGCAGCGGAAGACAGGCTAACTATGGCTACACCTTC. This codes for CASSGRQANYGYTF.

The rearrangement joins TRBV6-5 to TRBJ2-7, with unresolved D. Trimming took off 4 bases at V and 0 bases at J, with 7 bases between the two ends. CDR1 is MNHEY and CDR2 is SVGAGI in the germline V gene. The CDR3 has 13 amino acids. The CDR3 DNA reads as TGTGCCAGCAGTTCCTCCGGCTCCTACGAGCAGTACTTC. It translates to CASSSSGSYEQYF.

The chain links TRBV5-1 to TRBJ1-1; no clear D. V was trimmed by 0 bases and J by 0 bases, leaving 12 bases between them. The germline V gene has CDR1 SGHRS and CDR2 YFSETQ. This CDR3 has 16 residues. The CDR3 reads CASSLAGQPLNTEAFF. In DNA, the CDR3 is TGCGCCAGCAGCTTGGCAGGCCAGCCGTTGAACACTGAAGCTTTCTTT.

The gene calls are TRBV11-3 and TRBJ2-5, with 7 bases aligning to TRBD2. From germline, CDR1 is SGHNT and CDR2 YENEEA. Unmatched junction bases numbered 10, after V lost 5 bases and J lost 4 bases. The CDR3 runs 15 residues. The CDR3, as DNA: TGTGCCAGCAGCGCCCGGGCGGGAGTAGGAGAGACCCAGTACTTC. This encodes CASSARAGVGETQYF.

The chain joins TRBV29-1 to TRBJ2-7; TRBD2 aligns across 8 bases. Germline CDR1 reads SQVTM; CDR2 reads ANQGSEA. J lost 1 base, V lost 1 base, and 15 bases had no gene match. The CDR3 totals 18 residues. The CDR3 protein is CSVEGGRTGGGTSYEQYF. The CDR3 coding sequence is TGCAGCGTTGAAGGAGGACGGACGGGAGGGGGAACTTCCTACGAGCAGTACTTC.

This CDR3 reads CASSSGAGANTDTQYF. As DNA, the CDR3 is TGTGCCAGCAGCTCCGGAGCGGGGGCCAACACAGATACGCAGTATTTT. The chain carries TRBV11-2 and TRBJ2-3; TRBD2 matches at 8 bases. Per germline, CDR1 SGHAT and CDR2 FQNNGV. The CDR3 is 16 amino acids. J lost 2 bases, V lost 4 bases, and 8 bases had no gene match.

The chain employs TRBV6-6 and TRBJ2-2, with D uncertain. The CDR3 extends over 12 amino acids. V was cut by 5 bases and J by 6 bases, with 7 bases left in between. Germline lookup yields CDR1 MNHNY and CDR2 SVGAGI (reference sequence). Here the CDR3 reads CASSPPPGELFF. The DNA of the CDR3 is TGTGCCAGCAGTCCTCCCCCCGGGGAGCTGTTTTTT.

This clone is a singleton in its sample. V and J are TRBV5-1 and TRBJ2-1, with a weak D call TRBD1 (7 bases). Trimming took off 6 bases at V and 1 base at J, with 14 bases between the two ends. The CDR3 has 15 amino acids. Looked up from germline, CDR1 is SGHRS and CDR2 is YFSETQ. The CDR3 sequence: CASKEGAESYNEQFF. The CDR3 DNA reads TGCGCCAGCAAGGAGGGGGCCGAATCCTACAATGAGCAGTTCTTC.

This chain joins TRBV7-2 and TRBJ1-2; D is undetermined. The V end lost 1 base, the J end lost 8 bases, and 14 bases lay between the germline ends. Germline V CDR1 and CDR2: SGHTA, FQGNSA. The CDR3 contains 14 residues. CDR3 loop: CASSLDRQVIGYTF. The CDR3 DNA follows: TGTGCCAGCAGCTTAGATAGGCAGGTTATAGGCTACACCTTC.

The genes are TRBV15 and TRBJ2-5; the D is unclear. The CDR3 contains 13 residues. The ends were cut back, 1 base at V and 3 bases at J, with 6 bases in the middle. Germline V gene data show CDR1 as LNHNV and CDR2 as YYDKDF (reference sequence). DNA for the CDR3: TGTGCCACCAGCAGAGGACTGGAAGAGACCCAGTACTTC. It is translated as CATSRGLEETQYF.

The chain employs TRBV18 and TRBJ1-1, with D unresolved. Germline CDR1 KGHSH, CDR2 LQKENI. There are 13 residues in the CDR3. The germline V and J ends were trimmed by 3 bases and 1 base, with 6 bases remaining between them. CDR3 residues: CASSPRQNTEAFF. The CDR3 nucleotides read TGTGCCAGCTCACCTCGACAGAACACTGAAGCTTTCTTT. The full variable domain, completed using reference TRBV18 and TRBJ1-1, is NAGVMQNPRHLVRRRGQEARLRCSPMKGHSHVYWYRQLPEEGLKFMVYLQKENIIDESGMPKERFSAEFPKEGPSILRIQQVVRGDSAAYFCASSPRQNTEAFFGQGTRLTVV.

The V and J genes are TRBV9 and TRBJ1-2; 7 bases map to TRBD1. This CDR3 has 16 amino acids. Per the germline V gene, CDR1 is SGDLS and CDR2 is YYNGEE. V lost 0 bases to trimming and J lost 4 bases; unmatched junction nucleotides: 9. This chain's CDR3 is CASSVEARGSSYGYTF. The CDR3 DNA sequence: TGTGCCAGCAGCGTAGAGGCCAGGGGGTCGAGCTATGGCTACACCTTC.

The chain recombines TRBV2 with TRBJ1-2; 8 positions match TRBD1. The J segment lost 5 bases and the V segment lost 7 bases, leaving 15 bases of the junction unmatched. The CDR3 covers 16 residues. CDR1 is SNHLY and CDR2 is FYNNEI in the germline V gene. In nucleotides, the CDR3 is TGTGCCAGCACCGGACAGGGTATTTCGGGGATTTATGGCTACACCTTC. Translation: CASTGQGISGIYGYTF.

This clone came up once. The rearrangement uses TRBV6-6 and TRBJ1-1; D is uncertain. The CDR3 is 14 residues long. V lost 2 bases and J lost 0, with 7 bases in between. Germline-derived CDR1 and CDR2 are MNHNY and SVGAGI (reference sequence). The CDR3 loop reads CASSYMELNTEAFF. The CDR3 DNA is TGTGCCAGCAGTTACATGGAGCTGAACACTGAAGCTTTCTTT.

On this clone itself: This sample includes further DNA sequences coding for the same CDR3. The rearrangement joins TRBV7-2 to TRBJ2-3; no reliable D call. V shed 6 bases and J shed 4 bases, with 8 bases lying between them. This CDR3 contains 12 residues. Germline V lookup: CDR1 SGHTA, CDR2 FQGNSA. CDR3 DNA sequence: TGTGCCAGCAGTTCCCTTGCAGATACGCAGTATTTT. It is translated as CASSSLADTQYF.

The chain has TRBV9 and TRBJ2-5; 9 nucleotides agree with TRBD2. The length of the CDR3 is 16 residues. J was trimmed by 2 bases and V by 6 bases; bases with no gene match: 11. Germline CDR1 is SGDLS and CDR2 is YYNGEE. The CDR3 loop is CASTRTPAGGQETQYF. CDR3 nucleotide sequence: TGTGCCAGCACCAGGACGCCGGCGGGGGGGCAAGAGACCCAGTACTTC.

The chain links TRBV10-3 to TRBJ2-5, with 8 bases that match TRBD2. With 0 bases clipped from V and 3 bases from J, the junction kept 6 bases outside the gene matches. The V gene's germline CDR1 is ENHRY and CDR2 SYGVKD. There are 16 residues in the CDR3. The CDR3 here is CAISESIAGKEETQYF. The DNA of the CDR3 is TGTGCCATCAGTGAGTCAATAGCGGGAAAGGAAGAGACCCAGTACTTC.